This T cell receptor beta chain was identified in a study of T cell responses to AZD1222 COVID-19 vaccine. Whole-study context: Pooled samples include second doses given at about 4 or 12 weeks.

TCRdb keeps only in-frame clones here, not all; method: immunoSEQ multiplex PCR. Of tens of thousands of clones in the sample, about 86% were seen once. The receptor was isolated from an adult in good health. Material: peripheral blood, obtained on day 0 of AZD1222 vaccination.

CDR3 region: CASSLIGGEAKNIQYF. The DNA for the CDR3 is TGTGCCAGCAGCTTGATAGGCGGGGAGGCCAAAAACATTCAGTACTTC. V and J are TRBV5-4 and TRBJ2-4, with D possibly TRBD2 on 6 matching bases. There are 16 residues in the CDR3. The germline CDR1 and CDR2 sequences are SGHNT and YYREEE (reference sequence). Trimming removed 1 base at V and 1 base at J, with 12 bases between.